Sequencing of this T cell receptor (beta chain) was carried out in a study of T cell repertoires in cytomegalovirus infection. One entry per CDR3 protein results from TCRdb running MiXCR on the reads. The sample holds approximately 340,000 distinct CDR3 sequences, almost 30% seen once. Comment on this clonotype: Its antigen remains unidentified.

V was trimmed by 4 bases and J by 3 bases, leaving 6 bases between them. The CDR3 extends over 12 amino acids. Germline CDR1 is MDHEN and CDR2 is SYDVKM. This specimen consisted of cultured PBMCs, obtained from culture after CMV antigen stimulation. This clonotype originated in a human donor in good health (CMV status not recorded). Some clones in this sample may be carry-over from other donors' samples. This chain joins TRBV28 and TRBJ1-2, with D unclear. The CDR3 DNA follows: TGTGCCAGCAGTTACGTATACTATGGCTACACCTTC. Encoded protein: CASSYVYYGYTF.